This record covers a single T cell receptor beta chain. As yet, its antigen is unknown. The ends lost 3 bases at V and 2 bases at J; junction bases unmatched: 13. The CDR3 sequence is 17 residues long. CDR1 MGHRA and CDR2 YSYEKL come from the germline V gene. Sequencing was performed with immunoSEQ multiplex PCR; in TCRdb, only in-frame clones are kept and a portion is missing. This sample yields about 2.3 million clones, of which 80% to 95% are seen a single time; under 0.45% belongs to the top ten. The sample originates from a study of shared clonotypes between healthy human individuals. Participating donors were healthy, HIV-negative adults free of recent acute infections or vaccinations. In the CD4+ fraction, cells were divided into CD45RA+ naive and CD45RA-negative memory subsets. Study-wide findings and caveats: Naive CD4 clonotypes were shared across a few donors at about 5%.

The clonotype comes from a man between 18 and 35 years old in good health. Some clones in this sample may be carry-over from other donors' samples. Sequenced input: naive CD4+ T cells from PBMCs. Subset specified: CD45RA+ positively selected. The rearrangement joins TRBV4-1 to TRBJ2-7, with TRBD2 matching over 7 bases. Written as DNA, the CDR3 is TGCGCCAGCAGCCAGGGGGGGACGGCGGGACTAACCTACGAGCAGTACTTC. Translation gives CASSQGGTAGLTYEQYF.